These T cell receptor beta chains were read from a single sample in a study of cytomegalovirus exposure and HLA in healthy donors. The table came from immunoSEQ multiplex PCR; TCRdb's copy has only in-frame clones and leaves some out. The profile covers a few hundred thousand clones, with 70% to 90% appearing a single time and around 0.84% taken by the ten largest. Sequenced: PBMCs. Every receptor here comes from a woman between 18 and 30 years old in good health and CMV-seronegative. Both conserved end residues are part of each CDR3.

v_gene: TRBV7-2; j_gene: TRBJ2-7; CDR3aa: CASSFLAGGSYEQYF
v_gene: TRBV7-2; j_gene: TRBJ1-2; CDR3aa: CASSPRQGGGYTF
v_gene: TRBV2; j_gene: TRBJ1-1; CDR3aa: CASTTFPLNTEAFF
v_gene: TRBV6-5; j_gene: TRBJ1-1; CDR3aa: CASKIFYSGNTEAFF
v_gene: TRBV4-1; j_gene: TRBJ2-7; CDR3aa: CASRSSAVSSYEQYF
v_gene: TRBV5-6; j_gene: TRBJ2-7; CDR3aa: CASSSRSFSGTYEQYF
v_gene: TRBV27; j_gene: TRBJ1-5; CDR3aa: CASSLVTGYQPQHF
v_gene: TRBV5-1; j_gene: TRBJ1-4; CDR3aa: CASSEPGVGEKLFF
v_gene: TRBV18; j_gene: TRBJ2-1; CDR3aa: CASWKRGLVHNEQFF
v_gene: TRBV19; j_gene: TRBJ2-7; CDR3aa: CASSTTSLASYEQYF
v_gene: TRBV7-8; j_gene: TRBJ2-1; CDR3aa: CASSLGRITYNEQFF
v_gene: TRBV29-1; j_gene: TRBJ2-5; CDR3aa: CSVEVGAGETQYF
v_gene: TRBV28; j_gene: TRBJ1-3; CDR3aa: CASSLEFPSGNTIYF
v_gene: TRBV4-3; j_gene: TRBJ2-7; CDR3aa: CASSQDRSSGSSYEQYF
v_gene: TRBV4-3; j_gene: TRBJ2-1; CDR3aa: CASSQEPGNNEQFF